This TCR beta chain was captured by sequencing in a study of neurological immune-mediated disorders. Study-wide points: The expanded clones of different subjects shared no CDR3 amino acid sequences (suggesting private repertoires in all groups).

Source material was 2 million unsorted PBMCs, stored at -80 °C in RNAlater. This clonotype was recorded at least ten times. Its antigen is undetermined. Template-switch 5'RACE cDNA synthesis added a 10-nucleotide unique molecular identifier. MiXCR was run by TCRdb on the 5' RACE reads, yielding one entry per CDR3 protein. This sample has roughly 80,000 distinct CDR3 sequences, with over 15% found just once. Sequencing was carried out using PBMCs. The receptor's source is a middle-aged woman in good health.

CDR3 amino acids: CATRRDPTQPQHF. DNA for the CDR3: TGTGCCACGAGGAGGGATCCGACTCAGCCCCAGCATTTT. The V and J genes are TRBV28 and TRBJ1-5; D is unclear. The CDR3 runs to 13 residues. Trimming cost V 10 bases and J 6 bases, with 16 bases left between them. Germline CDR1 is MDHEN and CDR2 is SYDVKM.